One sample yielded the 20 T cell receptor beta chains listed below, sequenced in a study of CD8 T cells in ankylosing spondylitis. TCRdb analysed the 5' RACE reads with MiXCR anew, one entry per CDR3 protein. The sample yields around 300,000 distinct CDR3 sequences, 11% seen once. Sample: blood, either unsorted or a sorted T cell fraction (not recorded which). All receptors derive from a female donor with ankylosing spondylitis or in good health (not recorded which).

This clonotype was seen only a few times. J is TRBJ2-5 and V is TRBV28; D is perhaps TRBD2 (7 bases). Germline CDR1 MDHEN, CDR2 SYDVKM. V lost 8 bases, J lost 5 bases, and 15 bases lay in between. CDR3 length: 13 amino acids. The CDR3 DNA is TGTGCCAGCTCCGTCGGGGGGCTGGAGACCCAGTACTTC. Translation gives CASSVGGLETQYF.

This clonotype was recorded at least ten times. The chain combines TRBV12-3 or TRBV12-4 with TRBJ1-4; weak D call: TRBD1 (6 bases). The CDR3 loop spans 13 amino acids. Trimming took off 2 bases at V and 7 bases at J, with 8 bases between the two ends. The CDR3 bases are TGTGCCAGCAGTTTAAGGGGGAGTGAAAAACTGTTTTTT. It specifies CASSLRGSEKLFF.

This clonotype was detected many times. This chain connects TRBV20-1 to TRBJ2-2; 7 bases line up with TRBD2. The CDR3 runs to 16 residues. CDR1 and CDR2 from the germline V gene are DFQATT and SNEGSKA (reference sequence). Trimming took 1 base from V and 1 from J; bases not matched to a gene: 6. Written as DNA, the CDR3 is TGCAGTGCTAGAGCACCCGGGACTAAGAACACCGGGGAGCTGTTTTTT. Amino acid sequence: CSARAPGTKNTGELFF.

Many counts were recorded for this clonotype. V gene TRBV20-1 combines with J gene TRBJ2-7, with 10 bases that match TRBD2. This CDR3 has 13 amino acids. Germline-derived CDR1 and CDR2 are DFQATT and SNEGSKA (reference sequence). Germline trimming cut 3 bases from V and 3 bases from J; bases unmatched to any gene: 2. The DNA of the CDR3 is TGCAGTGCTAGCGGGACTAGCGTCTACGAGCAGTACTTC. Amino acids: CSASGTSVYEQYF.

This clonotype was seen many times. This chain connects TRBV14 to TRBJ2-1; 13 nucleotides align to TRBD2. Germline loops: CDR1 SGHDN, CDR2 FVKESK. Trimming took 5 bases from V and 0 from J; bases not matched to a gene: 10. This CDR3 is built from 19 residues. CDR3 protein: CASSSKGTSGASSYNEQFF. As DNA, the CDR3 is TGTGCCAGCAGCTCGAAGGGGACTAGCGGGGCCAGCTCCTACAATGAGCAGTTCTTC.

The table lists this clonotype with many counts. V gene TRBV27 combines with J gene TRBJ2-5, with D unresolved. Germline CDR1 and CDR2: MNHEY and SMNVEV (reference sequence). V was pared by 6 bases and J by 1 base, with 9 bases between. This CDR3 has 13 amino acids. The CDR3 here is CASSRGSQETQYF. CDR3 coding DNA: TGTGCCAGCAGCCGCGGAAGCCAAGAGACCCAGTACTTC.

This clonotype was observed at least ten times. The rearrangement links TRBV11-2 to TRBJ1-5, with TRBD1 matching 8 bases. Trimming took 8 bases from V and 3 from J; bases not matched to a gene: 9. Germline V gene lookup returns CDR1 SGHAT and CDR2 FQNNGV. The CDR3 is 15 residues long. For the CDR3, the DNA is TGTGCCAGCTCCGGGGCAGGGGGCTACAATCAGCCCCAGCATTTT. Translation: CASSGAGGYNQPQHF.

This clonotype was detected only a few times. The chain combines TRBV7-9 with TRBJ1-1; no definite D call. Trimming removed 4 bases at V and 1 base at J, with 10 bases between. This CDR3 comprises 14 residues. In germline, CDR1 is SEHNR, CDR2 FQNEAQ (reference sequence). CDR3: CASSSMSENTEAFF. CDR3 nucleotide sequence: TGTGCCAGCAGCTCCATGAGTGAGAACACTGAAGCTTTCTTT.

The chain couples TRBV11-2 to TRBJ1-5; TRBD1 is a possible D gene (5 bases). V was pared by 10 bases and J by 5 bases, with 15 bases between. The CDR3 is made up of 13 amino acids. Germline V gives CDR1 SGHAT, CDR2 FQNNGV. CDR3 sequence reads: CATGGEDHQPQHF. The CDR3 DNA is TGTGCCACCGGGGGGGAGGACCATCAGCCCCAGCATTTT.

This CDR3 reads CASSARSANEKLFF. The CDR3 DNA is TGTGCCAGCAGCGCCCGCTCGGCTAATGAAAAACTGTTTTTT. The rearrangement links TRBV7-9 to TRBJ1-4; D gene uncertain. Germline CDR1 SEHNR, CDR2 FQNEAQ (reference sequence). This CDR3 has 14 residues. Trimming left V 5 bases short and J 3 bases short, with 10 bases between.

CDR3 bases: TGTGCCAGCAGCCCGCTCCCGGGACCCAATCAGCCCCAGCATTTT. It is translated as CASSPLPGPNQPQHF. The genes are TRBV7-2 and TRBJ1-5; D may be TRBD1 (5 bases). This CDR3 region has 15 residues. V gave up 5 bases and J gave up 3 bases, with 14 bases separating them. Germline assignment: CDR1 SGHTA and CDR2 FQGNSA.

This clonotype occurred many times. The chain recombines TRBV5-1 with TRBJ2-6; D not resolved. Germline-derived CDR1 and CDR2 are SGHRS and YFSETQ. V was shortened by 4 bases and J by 0 bases, with 8 bases between the two germline ends. The CDR3 is made up of 15 amino acids. The CDR3 here is CASSPVYSGANVLTF. The CDR3 DNA is TGCGCCAGCAGCCCCGTGTACTCTGGGGCCAACGTCCTGACTTTC.

The V call is TRBV20-1, the J call TRBJ1-1; a weak D match, TRBD1 (5 bases). Germline-derived CDR1 and CDR2 are DFQATT and SNEGSKA (reference sequence). Between the trimmed V and J ends, which lost 6 bases and 0 bases, there was a span of 11 bases. This CDR3 contains 13 residues. Here the CDR3 reads CSAPGLMNTEAFF. The CDR3 DNA reads TGCAGTGCCCCGGGACTCATGAACACTGAAGCTTTCTTT.

This sequence joins TRBV18 and TRBJ2-5; 9 bases map to TRBD2. The CDR3 length is 16 residues. Germline V gives CDR1 KGHSH, CDR2 LQKENI. V shed 4 bases and J 2 bases; nucleotides not matched to a gene: 8. CDR3 DNA sequence: TGTGCCAGCTCACTTCGACTAGCGGAGTTACAAGAGACCCAGTACTTC. It is translated as CASSLRLAELQETQYF.

Remarks on this clonotype: This could be a read error, since a much larger clone is one nucleotide away. The CDR3 loop reads CSSPRGVGGPWDTQYF. As DNA, the CDR3 is TGCAGTTCCCCACGGGGGGTGGGAGGGCCTTGGGATACGCAGTATTTT. This chain joins TRBV20-1 and TRBJ2-3, with 7 bases that match TRBD2. J lost 6 bases, V lost 8 bases, and 20 bases had no gene match. The CDR3 runs 16 residues. Germline V gives CDR1 DFQATT, CDR2 SNEGSKA (reference sequence).

This clonotype was counted a few times. The chain combines TRBV28 with TRBJ1-4; the match to TRBD1 covers 7 bases. The CDR3 runs 18 residues. Germline V CDR1 and CDR2: MDHEN, SYDVKM. V shed 3 bases, J shed 7 bases, and the junction held 17 bases outside the gene matches. DNA for the CDR3: TGTGCCAGCAGTTTGCCCTCAAACAGGGGAACGGGAATTGAAAAACTGTTTTTT. This encodes CASSLPSNRGTGIEKLFF.

There are a few counts of this clonotype. This sequence joins TRBV9 and TRBJ2-1, with 10 bases lining up with TRBD1. The V and J ends lost 4 bases and 0 bases, in that order; junction bases with no gene match: 7. In germline, CDR1 is SGDLS, CDR2 YYNGEE. This CDR3 region has 17 residues. As DNA, the CDR3 is TGTGCCAGCAGCCCCGGGACAGGGGAGTCCTCCTACAATGAGCAGTTCTTC. Translating it yields CASSPGTGESSYNEQFF. The complete variable domain, with remaining parts taken from reference TRBV9 and TRBJ2-1, reads DSGVTQTPKHLITATGQRVTLRCSPRSGDLSVYWYQQSLDQGLQFLIQYYNGEERAKGNILERFSAQQFPDLHSELNLSSLELGDSALYFCASSPGTGESSYNEQFFGPGTRLTVL.

This clonotype was seen many times. This chain uses TRBV15 with TRBJ1-5; the D is unclear. Between the trimmed V and J ends, which lost 0 bases and 0 bases, there was a span of 6 bases. This CDR3 has 15 amino acids. Germline CDR1 and CDR2: LNHNV and YYDKDF (reference sequence). The chain's CDR3 is CATSRESFSNQPQHF. The CDR3 nucleotides read TGTGCCACCAGCAGAGAGTCATTTAGCAATCAGCCCCAGCATTTT.

The table lists this clonotype with many counts. This CDR3 is CASSLGGAGNTEAFF. The CDR3 DNA reads TGCGCCAGCAGCTTGGGGGGGGCAGGGAACACTGAAGCTTTCTTT. The chain links TRBV5-1 to TRBJ1-1, with D tentatively TRBD1 (6 bases). The germline V and J ends were trimmed by 0 bases and 1 base, with 10 bases remaining between them. Germline V gene data show CDR1 as SGHRS and CDR2 as YFSETQ. This CDR3 is built from 15 residues.

This clonotype was counted many times. This chain links TRBV5-1 with TRBJ2-2, with D possibly being TRBD2 (6 bases). This CDR3 is 16 amino acids long. The germline V gene encodes CDR1 SGHRS and CDR2 YFSETQ. Trimming stripped 1 base from V and 0 bases from J, with 10 bases between. CDR3 amino acids: CASSLLRDSNTGELFF. The CDR3 DNA follows: TGCGCCAGCAGCTTGTTGCGGGATTCGAACACCGGGGAGCTGTTTTTT.